These T cell receptor beta chains were read from a single sample in a study of blood T cell repertoires in COVID-19. The protocol was immunoSEQ multiplex PCR, while the TCRdb copy is restricted to in-frame clones and leaves out a portion. The sample includes fewer than 300,000 clones, more than 70% of them seen just once. The sample was peripheral blood. The receptors were gathered from a woman in her 40s who had recovered from COVID-19. The CDR3 runs from the conserved cysteine through the conserved F or W. Fields, in order: V gene, D gene, J gene, CDR3 length, clone size, CDR3 protein, CDR3 DNA. The D gene is left open where the match is weak. Size is omitted from some rows. Given values are once, few, many or a class for expanded clones.

>TRBV11-2|-|TRBJ2-3|11|-
CASLSTDTQYF
TGTGCCAGCCTTAGCACAGATACGCAGTATTTT
>TRBV19|-|TRBJ2-7|14|-
CASSFGSSSVEQYF
TGTGCCAGTAGTTTCGGGAGTAGTTCGGTCGAGCAGTACTTC
>TRBV7-3|-|TRBJ1-1|12|-
CASSLIAGEAFF
TGTGCCAGCAGCTTAATTGCGGGTGAAGCTTTCTTT
>TRBV25-1|TRBD1|TRBJ1-1|16|once
CASSESGQIMNTEAFF
TGTGCCAGCAGTGAATCGGGACAGATTATGAACACTGAAGCTTTCTTT
>TRBV29-1|TRBD2|TRBJ2-1|16|-
CSVEDVASGTHNEQFF
TGCAGCGTTGAAGATGTGGCTAGCGGGACCCACAATGAGCAGTTCTTC
>TRBV27|TRBD2|TRBJ2-3|15|-
CASSSRGWRADTQYF
TGTGCCAGCAGCTCGCGGGGGTGGAGGGCAGATACGCAGTATTTT
>TRBV19|-|TRBJ1-1|14|-
CASSLQGRSTEAFF
TGTGCCAGTAGCCTCCAGGGTAGGAGCACTGAAGCTTTCTTT
>TRBV19|TRBD2|TRBJ2-2|17|-
CASSIFGGRGPTGELFF
TGTGCCAGTAGTATATTCGGCGGGAGGGGTCCTACCGGGGAGCTGTTTTTT
>TRBV7-6|-|TRBJ2-3|15|once
CASSLAGDITDTQYF
TGTGCCAGCAGCTTAGCGGGTGACATCACAGATACGCAGTATTTT
>TRBV9|-|TRBJ2-6|14|-
CASSVLPGANVLTF
TGTGCCAGCAGCGTACTCCCTGGGGCCAACGTCCTGACTTTC
>TRBV12-3/TRBV12-4|TRBD1|TRBJ2-5|13|-
CASSRGQGRAQYF
TGTGCCAGCAGTCGCGGACAGGGGAGGGCCCAGTACTTC
>TRBV5-6|-|TRBJ1-2|14|once
CASSPGGLGYGYTF
TGTGCCAGCAGCCCGGGGGGGCTCGGCTATGGCTACACCTTC
>TRBV29-1|-|TRBJ2-5|14|-
CSVMAGRLGETQYF
TGCAGCGTTATGGCAGGGAGGCTAGGGGAGACCCAGTACTTC
>TRBV7-3|-|TRBJ2-5|15|-
CASSRGAGAQETQYF
TGTGCCAGCAGCAGGGGGGCGGGGGCCCAAGAGACCCAGTACTTC
>TRBV2|-|TRBJ1-2|12|many
CASSPRVYGYTF
TGTGCCAGCAGCCCCAGGGTCTATGGCTACACCTTC
>TRBV19|-|TRBJ1-3|17|-
CASSILGLVSSGNTIYF
TGTGCCAGTAGTATCCTCGGACTGGTCAGCTCTGGAAACACCATATATTTT
>TRBV5-1|TRBD2|TRBJ2-1|15|-
CASSPLAGGNNEQFF
TGCGCCAGCAGCCCCCTAGCGGGAGGGAACAATGAGCAGTTCTTC
>TRBV2|TRBD1|TRBJ1-4|14|once
CASSEQGAGEKLFF
TGTGCCAGCAGCGAACAGGGGGCAGGCGAAAAACTGTTTTTT
>TRBV19|TRBD1|TRBJ2-2|13|-
CASSITGAGELFF
TGTGCCAGTAGTATCACAGGGGCCGGGGAGCTGTTTTTT
>TRBV27|TRBD2|TRBJ2-3|17|-
CASSPGLAATSTDTQYF
TGTGCCAGCAGTCCGGGACTAGCGGCCACTAGCACAGATACGCAGTATTTT
>TRBV30|-|TRBJ1-1|9|-
CAWSWRAFF
TGTGCCTGGAGTTGGAGGGCTTTCTTT
>TRBV7-2|-|TRBJ1-2|14|few
CASSLSAGSKTRAF
TGTGCCAGCAGCTTATCGGCGGGGAGCAAGACGAGGGCCTTC
>TRBV30|-|TRBJ2-5|13|-
CAWSRKGEETQYF
TGTGCCTGGAGTCGCAAAGGGGAAGAGACCCAGTACTTC
>TRBV25-1|-|TRBJ2-5|14|-
CASSGWGPQETQYF
TGTGCCAGCAGTGGGTGGGGGCCCCAAGAGACCCAGTACTTC
>TRBV5-1|-|TRBJ2-2|14|-
CASSFGGRTGELFF
TGCGCCAGCAGCTTCGGGGGGCGGACCGGGGAGCTGTTTTTT
>TRBV10-3|TRBD1|TRBJ1-5|15|-
CAPDRDRASNQPQHF
TGTGCCCCCGACCGGGACAGAGCTAGCAATCAGCCCCAGCATTTT
>TRBV5-4|-|TRBJ1-5|13|once
CASSLWGDQPQHF
TGTGCCAGCAGCTTATGGGGGGACCAGCCCCAGCATTTT
>TRBV27|TRBD1|TRBJ2-6|19|-
CASSTYPGQGAGGANVLTF
TGTGCCAGCAGTACCTACCCGGGACAGGGGGCGGGCGGGGCCAACGTCCTGACTTTC
>TRBV12-5|-|TRBJ1-5|16|-
CASGPEGRGLYQPQHF
TGTGCTAGTGGCCCGGAGGGGCGGGGACTCTATCAGCCCCAGCATTTT
>TRBV4-2|-|TRBJ1-2|14|-
CASSQGRQLYGYTF
TGTGCCAGCAGCCAAGGGCGGCAGCTCTATGGCTACACCTTC
>TRBV2|-|TRBJ1-2|16|-
CASSEGGRAPPYGYTF
TGTGCCAGCAGTGAGGGGGGACGGGCACCACCTTATGGCTACACCTTC
>TRBV4-1|TRBD1|TRBJ1-1|13|-
CASTSGGATGAFF
TGCGCCAGCACATCAGGGGGCGCGACGGGAGCTTTCTTT
>TRBV4-1|-|TRBJ2-1|15|-
CASSQTPSGLDEQFF
TGCGCCAGCAGCCAAACCCCCTCAGGGTTGGATGAGCAGTTCTTC
>TRBV6-2/TRBV6-3|-|TRBJ1-2|14|-
CASSPPQGRYGYTF
TGTGCCAGCAGCCCTCCCCAGGGCCGGTATGGCTACACCTTC
>TRBV6-2/TRBV6-3|-|TRBJ2-7|14|-
CASSSRQVGYEQYF
TGTGCCAGCAGTTCCCGACAGGTCGGCTACGAGCAGTACTTC
>TRBV6-6|-|TRBJ1-1|14|-
CASSYPSRSTEAFF
TGTGCCAGCAGTTACCCCTCGAGGAGTACTGAAGCTTTCTTT
>TRBV4-2|-|TRBJ1-2|16|-
CASSQGEGQANYGYTF
TGTGCCAGCAGCCAGGGGGAGGGCCAAGCTAACTATGGCTACACCTTC
>TRBV9|-|TRBJ1-5|14|-
CASSPDRSNQPQHF
TGTGCCAGCAGCCCCGACAGGAGCAATCAGCCCCAGCATTTT
>TRBV19|-|TRBJ2-1|14|-
CATSKLSSYNEQFF
TGTGCCACATCCAAGCTAAGCTCCTACAATGAGCAGTTCTTC
>TRBV4-2|TRBD2|TRBJ2-2|17|few
CASSQGPSGRIPGELFF
TGTGCCAGCAGCCAAGGGCCTAGCGGGAGGATTCCCGGGGAGCTGTTTTTT
>TRBV29-1|TRBD2|TRBJ2-7|15|-
CSVGLGVAGGGEQYF
TGCAGCGTTGGCCTGGGGGTAGCGGGAGGAGGAGAGCAGTACTTC